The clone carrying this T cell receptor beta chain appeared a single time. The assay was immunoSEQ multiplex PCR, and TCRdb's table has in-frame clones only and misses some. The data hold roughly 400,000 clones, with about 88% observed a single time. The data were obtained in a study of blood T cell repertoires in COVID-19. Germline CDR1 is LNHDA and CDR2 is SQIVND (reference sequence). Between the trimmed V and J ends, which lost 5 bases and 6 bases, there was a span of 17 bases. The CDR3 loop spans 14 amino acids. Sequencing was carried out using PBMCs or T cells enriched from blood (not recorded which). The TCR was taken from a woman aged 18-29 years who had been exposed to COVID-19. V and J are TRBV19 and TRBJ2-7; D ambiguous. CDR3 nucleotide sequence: TGTGCCAGTAGTCCACCCTCCGGAGCTGGCGAGCAGTACTTC. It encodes CASSPPSGAGEQYF.